Shown below are 22 T cell receptor beta chains from a single sample sequenced in a study of neoadjuvant nivolumab and ipilimumab in lung cancer. Repertoires were generated with immunoSEQ multiplex PCR, while TCRdb's copy carries only in-frame clones and drops some. The table includes 6,200 or so clones, less than 70% detected once. Specimen: tumor tissue, collected after neoadjuvant nivolumab, alone or with ipilimumab, at or shortly before surgery. These receptor sequences come from an adult with non-small cell lung cancer.

J is TRBJ2-7 and V is TRBV13; 7 bases agree with TRBD1. This CDR3 is built from 14 residues. J lost 0 bases, V lost 5 bases, and 4 bases had no gene match. In germline, CDR1 is PRHDT, CDR2 FYEKMQ (reference sequence). The CDR3 protein is CASSPWDSSYEQYF. As DNA, the CDR3 is TGTGCCAGCAGCCCCTGGGACAGCTCCTACGAGCAGTACTTC.

The genes are TRBV6-1 and TRBJ1-5; TRBD1 agrees at 9 bases. CDR3 length: 14 residues. Germline CDR1 is MNHNS and CDR2 is SASEGT. The junction had 11 bases not matched to a gene; V was cut back by 11 bases and J by 6 bases. CDR3 residues: CAVRGQGNGQPQHF. Here the CDR3 DNA reads TGTGCCGTTAGGGGACAGGGCAACGGTCAGCCCCAGCATTTT.

This chain connects TRBV11-3 to TRBJ1-5; D is unclear. The CDR3 totals 13 residues. The V and J ends lost 5 bases and 11 bases respectively, with 16 bases between them. Germline CDR1 reads SGHNT; CDR2 reads YENEEA. The CDR3 coding sequence is TGTGCCAGCAGCGTAGGGATCGGGGATACCCAGCATTTT. Amino acids: CASSVGIGDTQHF. Together with reference TRBV11-3 and TRBJ1-5, the CDR3 gives the full variable domain: EAGVVQSPRYKIIEKKQPVAFWCNPISGHNTLYWYLQNLGQGPELLIRYENEEAVDDSQLPKDRFSAERLKGVDSTLKIQPAELGDSAVYLCASSVGIGDTQHFGDGTRLSIL.

This clone was detected once. The chain employs TRBV5-1 and TRBJ1-4, with a weak D call TRBD1 (5 bases). Germline CDR1 is SGHRS and CDR2 is YFSETQ. Trimming took off 0 bases at V and 5 bases at J, with 17 bases between the two ends. The CDR3 is 17 residues long. Written as DNA, the CDR3 is TGCGCCAGCAGCTTGGGCCAGGGATCGGGCAGAAATGAAAAACTGTTTTTT. It yields the protein CASSLGQGSGRNEKLFF.

This chain connects TRBV10-3 to TRBJ2-7; D gene ambiguous. The CDR3 totals 14 residues. Germline lookup yields CDR1 ENHRY and CDR2 SYGVKD. V was shortened by 2 bases and J by 2 bases, with 10 bases between the two germline ends. As DNA, the CDR3 is TGTGCCATCAGTGAGATTCCTTATACCTACGAGCAGTACTTC. This encodes CAISEIPYTYEQYF.

The CDR3 DNA sequence: TGTGCCAGCAGCGGACAGGGTTTACAAGCTTTCTTT. Protein product: CASSGQGLQAFF. The V gene is TRBV6-6, the J gene TRBJ1-1, with 8 bases lining up with TRBD1. This CDR3 is 12 amino acids long. Germline CDR1 MNHNY, CDR2 SVGAGI (reference sequence). V shed 6 bases, J shed 9 bases, and the junction held 6 bases outside the gene matches.

This chain connects TRBV11-2 to TRBJ2-7; D is perhaps TRBD2 (6 bases). The germline gives CDR1 SGHAT, CDR2 FQNNGV. The CDR3 is 18 amino acids. Trimming shortened V by 1 base and J by 0 bases, and 19 bases separated the two germline ends. The CDR3 loop reads CASSLGLPSATSSYEQYF. For the CDR3, the DNA is TGTGCCAGCAGCTTAGGGTTGCCTAGCGCCACGAGCTCCTACGAGCAGTACTTC. Filled out from reference TRBV11-2 and TRBJ2-7, the complete variable domain reads EAGVAQSPRYKIIEKRQSVAFWCNPISGHATLYWYQQILGQGPKLLIQFQNNGVVDDSQLPKDRFSAERLKGVDSTLKIQPAKLEDSAVYLCASSLGLPSATSSYEQYFGPGTRLTVT.

The V call is TRBV6-1, the J call TRBJ2-2; D gene unclear. Trimming removed 7 bases from V and 4 bases from J, with 10 bases in between. Germline V gene sequence: CDR1 MNHNS, CDR2 SASEGT. CDR3 length: 13 amino acids. CDR3 loop: CASNLRITGELFF. The DNA for the CDR3 is TGTGCCAGCAACCTCCGTATCACCGGGGAGCTGTTTTTT.

The V call is TRBV2, the J call TRBJ2-3; no clear D. This CDR3 is built from 13 residues. Per the germline V gene, CDR1 is SNHLY and CDR2 is FYNNEI. V lost 4 bases and J 10 bases, leaving 15 bases between the germline ends. CDR3 region: CASSAGPLRSQYF. The CDR3 region has the DNA TGTGCCAGCAGTGCTGGACCCCTCAGGTCGCAGTATTTT.

The chain combines TRBV28 with TRBJ1-1; 7 nucleotides match TRBD1. Germline trimming cut 3 bases from V and 4 bases from J; bases unmatched to any gene: 14. This CDR3 spans 17 amino acids. CDR1 is MDHEN and CDR2 is SYDVKM in the germline V gene. The CDR3 spells CASSLSWPRGGSTEAFF. DNA for the CDR3: TGTGCCAGCAGTTTGAGTTGGCCCAGGGGGGGGAGCACTGAAGCTTTCTTT.

The chain uses TRBV5-1 and TRBJ2-5, with 9 bases identical to TRBD1. Germline trimming cut 6 bases from V and 5 bases from J; bases unmatched to any gene: 8. Germline values: CDR1 SGHRS, CDR2 YFSETQ. CDR3 length: 14 amino acids. CDR3 protein: CASTSTGGGETQYF. The CDR3 DNA is TGCGCCAGCACTTCGACAGGGGGAGGGGAGACCCAGTACTTC.

V is TRBV9 and J is TRBJ2-2, with 8 bases fitting TRBD2. The CDR3 runs to 16 residues. Per the germline V gene, CDR1 is SGDLS and CDR2 is YYNGEE. J gave up 6 bases and V 0 bases, and 7 bases lay outside the gene matches. CDR3 nucleotide sequence: TGTGCCAGCAGCGTAGCGGGGGGGAGTGGGGCCGGGGAGCTGTTTTTT. Protein product: CASSVAGGSGAGELFF. The variable domain in full, completed from reference TRBV9 and TRBJ2-2, reads DSGVTQTPKHLITATGQRVTLRCSPRSGDLSVYWYQQSLDQGLQFLIQYYNGEERAKGNILERFSAQQFPDLHSELNLSSLELGDSALYFCASSVAGGSGAGELFFGEGSRLTVL.

The rearrangement uses TRBV7-9 and TRBJ2-1; D might be TRBD2 (7 bases). The CDR3 spans 15 residues. Trimming took off 4 bases at V and 2 bases at J, with 12 bases between the two ends. The germline CDR1 and CDR2 sequences are SEHNR and FQNEAQ (reference sequence). The DNA for the CDR3 is TGTGCCAGCAGCTCCCGGGGGGCCCCCTACAATGAGCAGTTCTTC. This sequence encodes CASSSRGAPYNEQFF.

This chain joins TRBV6-1 and TRBJ2-4; 7 positions agree with TRBD2. J lost 8 bases, V lost 6 bases, and 13 bases had no gene match. Germline CDR1 reads MNHNS; CDR2 reads SASEGT. CDR3 length: 15 residues. In nucleotides, the CDR3 is TGTGCCAGCAGCGATCCGGGGGGAGGGAAGGACATTCAGTACTTC. Amino acid sequence: CASSDPGGGKDIQYF.

The chain couples TRBV2 to TRBJ2-7, with D possibly being TRBD1 (6 bases). Germline assignment: CDR1 SNHLY and CDR2 FYNNEI. The CDR3 sequence is 13 residues long. V shed 6 bases and J shed 3 bases, with 12 bases lying between them. For the CDR3, the DNA is TGTGCCAGCAGCTCGGACAGCCTCTACGAGCAGTACTTC. This codes for CASSSDSLYEQYF. Variable domain in full (rest from reference TRBV2 and TRBJ2-7): EPEVTQTPSHQVTQMGQEVILRCVPISNHLYFYWYRQILGQKVEFLVSFYNNEISEKSEIFDDQFSVERPDGSNFTLKIRSTKLEDSAMYFCASSSDSLYEQYFGPGTRLTVT.

V gene TRBV29-1 combines with J gene TRBJ1-2; D is unresolved. This CDR3 has 13 residues. V shed 6 bases and J shed 5 bases, with 16 bases lying between them. Per germline, CDR1 SQVTM and CDR2 ANQGSEA. CDR3 residues: CSVGWGNGYGYTF. The CDR3, as DNA: TGCAGCGTGGGGTGGGGAAATGGGTATGGCTACACCTTC.

The rearrangement uses TRBV1 and TRBJ2-3; TRBD2, as called in the table, went unchecked against the DNA. TRBV1 has pseudogene status. This CDR3 has 15 residues. This CDR3 is CTSSQAGEPTDTQYF. CDR3 nucleotides: TGCACCAGCAGCCAAGCCGGGGAACCCACAGATACGCAGTATTTT.

Here the CDR3 DNA reads TGTGCCAGTTCCAAGGGACACCCCCAGCATTTT. It encodes CASSKGHPQHF. The rearrangement joins TRBV19 to TRBJ1-5, with D possibly matching TRBD1 (6 bases). The CDR3 is made up of 11 amino acids. Germline lookup yields CDR1 LNHDA and CDR2 SQIVND (reference sequence). V dropped 8 bases and J dropped 10 bases, with 12 bases sitting between them.

This clone was observed a single time. J is TRBJ1-2 and V is TRBV6-5; D might be TRBD1 (6 bases). V was pared by 5 bases and J by 4 bases, with 11 bases between. The CDR3 contains 13 residues. The germline V gene encodes CDR1 MNHEY and CDR2 SVGAGI. The CDR3 DNA reads TGTGCCAGCAGTGAGTGGACAGCCTATGGCTACACCTTC. This gives the protein CASSEWTAYGYTF.

The chain combines TRBV19 with TRBJ1-1; D is ambiguous. The CDR3 has 17 residues. Germline V gene lookup returns CDR1 LNHDA and CDR2 SQIVND (reference sequence). The V gene lost 3 bases and the J gene lost 0 bases, with 17 bases spanning the gap. The chain's CDR3 is CASSILLRSGLNTEAFF. Here the CDR3 DNA reads TGTGCCAGTAGTATCCTACTCAGGTCAGGACTGAACACTGAAGCTTTCTTT.

This chain uses TRBV5-4 with TRBJ1-2; D is perhaps TRBD1 (6 bases). Germline V CDR1 and CDR2: SGHNT, YYREEE (reference sequence). The CDR3 covers 16 residues. Between the trimmed V and J ends, which lost 7 bases and 4 bases, there was a span of 23 bases. The CDR3, as DNA: TGTGCCAGCCAGGAAGACGTGGGGGCATTGGGCTATGGCTACACCTTC. Residues: CASQEDVGALGYGYTF. Full variable domain (rest looked up from reference TRBV5-4 and TRBJ1-2): ETGVTQSPTHLIKTRGQQVTLRCSSQSGHNTVSWYQQALGQGPQFIFQYYREEENGRGNFPPRFSGLQFPNYSSELNVNALELDDSALYLCASQEDVGALGYGYTFGSGTRLTVV.

The rearrangement links TRBV29-1 to TRBJ2-1, with 9 bases identical to TRBD1. Germline loops: CDR1 SQVTM, CDR2 ANQGSEA. This CDR3 region has 14 residues. J was trimmed by 9 bases and V by 6 bases; bases with no gene match: 12. The CDR3 loop is CSVTGTGWGGEQFF. CDR3 DNA: TGCAGCGTAACCGGGACAGGGTGGGGCGGTGAGCAGTTCTTC.